The T cell receptor (beta chain) described here comes from a study of monozygotic twins with inflammatory bowel disease. One entry per CDR3 protein, without DNA, is what TCRdb gives after re-calling the 5' RACE reads. The listing contains approximately 150,000 distinct CDR3 sequences. CDR3 length equals 12 residues. Germline loops: CDR1 GTSNPN, CDR2 SVGIG (reference sequence). V gene TRBV30 combines with J gene TRBJ2-1; checking the TCRdb D call of TRBD1 is not possible without DNA. The specimen was blood. The source is a human donor with ulcerative colitis or Crohn's disease, or a healthy co-twin of an affected twin (not recorded which). The CDR3 region is CAWRAPPGEQFF.